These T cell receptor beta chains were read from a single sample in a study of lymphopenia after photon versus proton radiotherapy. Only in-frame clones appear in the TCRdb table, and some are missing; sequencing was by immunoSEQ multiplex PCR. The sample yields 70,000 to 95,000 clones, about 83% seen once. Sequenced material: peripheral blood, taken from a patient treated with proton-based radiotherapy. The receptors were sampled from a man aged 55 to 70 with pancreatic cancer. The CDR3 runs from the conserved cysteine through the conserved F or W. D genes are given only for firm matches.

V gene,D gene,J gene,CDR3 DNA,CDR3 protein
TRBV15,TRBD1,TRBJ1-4,TGTGCCACCAGCAGTGACAGGGTCACGTTGGCTAATGAAAAACTGTTTTTT,CATSSDRVTLANEKLFF
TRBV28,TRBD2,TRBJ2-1,TGTGCCAGCAGTTTAGGGGGACTAGCGGGAGGAAGTGAGCAGTTCTTC,CASSLGGLAGGSEQFF
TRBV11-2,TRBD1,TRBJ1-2,TGTGCCAGCAGCCCCAATCGGGACAGGGGGCGAGGTGGCTACACCTTC,CASSPNRDRGRGGYTF
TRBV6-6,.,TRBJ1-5,TGTGCCAGCAGTTACTCGCTTAGCAATCAGCCCCAGCATTTT,CASSYSLSNQPQHF
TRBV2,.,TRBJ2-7,TGTGCCAGCAGTGATGGCGGCAACTACGAGCAGTACTTC,CASSDGGNYEQYF
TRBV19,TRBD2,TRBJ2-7,TGTGCCAGTAATCCTAGCGGGGGGCGAGAGTACTTC,CASNPSGGREYF
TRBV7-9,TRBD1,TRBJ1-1,TGTGCCAGCAGCGAAGACAGGGGGCTAGACACTGAAGCTTTCTTT,CASSEDRGLDTEAFF
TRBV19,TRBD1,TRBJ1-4,TGTGCCAGTACCACCCCTCGGGGGACAGGGAGTGAAAAACTGTTTTTT,CASTTPRGTGSEKLFF
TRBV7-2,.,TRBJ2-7,TGTGCCAGCAGCGCCCATGGGCTGGACGAGCAGTACTTC,CASSAHGLDEQYF
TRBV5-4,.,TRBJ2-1,TGTGCCAGCAGCTCCGACAGATTCAGTGGGAATGAGCAGTTCTTC,CASSSDRFSGNEQFF
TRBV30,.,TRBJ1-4,TGTGCCTGGGGTCCTTCAGCTAATGAAAAACTGTTTTTT,CAWGPSANEKLFF
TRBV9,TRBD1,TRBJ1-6,TGTGCCAGCAGCGTAGGGGACAGCTATAATTCACCCCTCCACTTT,CASSVGDSYNSPLHF
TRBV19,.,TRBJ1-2,TGTGCCAGTAGTTTAGGGATGAGGAACTATGGCTACACCTTC,CASSLGMRNYGYTF
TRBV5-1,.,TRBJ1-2,TGCGCCAGCAGCTTGGAGGGGACGGCCTATGGCTACACCTTC,CASSLEGTAYGYTF
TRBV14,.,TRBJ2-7,TGTGCCAGCAGCCACTACAGGACAGTTCCTGGCGAGCAGTACTTC,CASSHYRTVPGEQYF
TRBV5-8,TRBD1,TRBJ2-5,TGTGCCAGCAGCGTGACAGGGTACGGCCAAGAGACCCAGTACTTC,CASSVTGYGQETQYF
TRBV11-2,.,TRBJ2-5,TGTGCCAGCAGCCCCCCCAGGGGCGGAGAGACCCAGTACTTC,CASSPPRGGETQYF
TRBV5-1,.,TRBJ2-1,TGCGCCAGCAGCTTGACGGGAGCGTTTGAGCAGTTCTTC,CASSLTGAFEQFF
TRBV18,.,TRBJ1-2,TGTGCCAGCTCACCGGGACAAGAGTATGGCTACACCTTC,CASSPGQEYGYTF
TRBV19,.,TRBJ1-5,TGTGCCAGTAGTAGGGCCAGCAATCAACAGCCCCAGCATTTT,CASSRASNQQPQHF
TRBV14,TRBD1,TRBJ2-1,TGTGCCAGCAGCCTCCCACAGGGGGCGGGCTACAATGAGCAGTTCTTC,CASSLPQGAGYNEQFF
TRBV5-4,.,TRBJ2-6,TGTGCCAGCAGTCCACCCTGGGGCTCTGGGGCCAACGTCCTGACTTTC,CASSPPWGSGANVLTF
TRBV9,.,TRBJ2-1,TGTGCCAGCAGCGTAGGGCTAGCTGGGGATGAGCAGTTCTTC,CASSVGLAGDEQFF
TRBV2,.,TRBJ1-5,TGTGCCAGCAGTGAACGACAGGCTAGCAATCAGCCCCAGCATTTT,CASSERQASNQPQHF
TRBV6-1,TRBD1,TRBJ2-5,TGTGCCAGCAGCCTACAGGGGTCTAGCCAGGGGACCCAGTACTTC,CASSLQGSSQGTQYF